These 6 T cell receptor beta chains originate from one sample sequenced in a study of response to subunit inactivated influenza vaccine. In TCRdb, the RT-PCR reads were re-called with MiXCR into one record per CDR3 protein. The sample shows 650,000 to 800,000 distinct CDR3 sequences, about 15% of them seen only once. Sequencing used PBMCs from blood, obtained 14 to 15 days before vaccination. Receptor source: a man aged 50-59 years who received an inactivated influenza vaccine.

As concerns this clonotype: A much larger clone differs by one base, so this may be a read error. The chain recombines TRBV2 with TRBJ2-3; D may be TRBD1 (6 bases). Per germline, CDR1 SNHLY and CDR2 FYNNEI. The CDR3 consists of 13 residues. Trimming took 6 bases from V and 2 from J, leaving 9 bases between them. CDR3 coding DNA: TGTGCCAGCAGCCGGGACACCACAGATACGCAGTATTTT. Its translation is CASSRDTTDTQYF.

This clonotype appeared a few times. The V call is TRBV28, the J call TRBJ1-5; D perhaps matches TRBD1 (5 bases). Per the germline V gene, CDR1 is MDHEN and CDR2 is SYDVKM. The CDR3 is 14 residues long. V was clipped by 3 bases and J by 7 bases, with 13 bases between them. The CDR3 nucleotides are TGTGCCAGCAGTTTCCCCTGGGGCTACCAGCCCCAGCATTTT. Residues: CASSFPWGYQPQHF.

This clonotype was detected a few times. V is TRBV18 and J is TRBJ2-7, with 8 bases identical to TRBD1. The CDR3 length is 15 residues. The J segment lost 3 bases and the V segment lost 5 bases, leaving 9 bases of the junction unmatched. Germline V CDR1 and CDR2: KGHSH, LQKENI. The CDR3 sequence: CASSSDRDHYYEQYF. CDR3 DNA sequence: TGTGCCAGCTCATCGGACAGGGACCACTACTACGAGCAGTACTTC.

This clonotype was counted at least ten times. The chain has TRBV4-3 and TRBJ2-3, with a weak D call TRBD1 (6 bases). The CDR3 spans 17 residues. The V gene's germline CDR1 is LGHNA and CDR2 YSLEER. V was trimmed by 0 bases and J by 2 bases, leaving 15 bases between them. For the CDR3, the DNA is TGCGCCAGCAGCCAAGATCTTCCAGGACAGATCACAGATACGCAGTATTTT. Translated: CASSQDLPGQITDTQYF.

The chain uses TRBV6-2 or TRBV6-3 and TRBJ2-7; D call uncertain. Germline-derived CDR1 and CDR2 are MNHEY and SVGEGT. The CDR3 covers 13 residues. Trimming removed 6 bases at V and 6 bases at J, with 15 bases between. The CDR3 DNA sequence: TGTGCCAGCAGAAGGACGGAATCCCTCGAGCAGTACTTC. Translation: CASRRTESLEQYF.

Written as DNA, the CDR3 is TGTGCCAGCAGTCAAGACAGGTGGAACACTGAAGCTTTCTTT. It encodes CASSQDRWNTEAFF. The rearrangement uses TRBV2 and TRBJ1-1; maybe TRBD1 (6 bases). V lost 5 bases and J lost 1, with 11 bases in between. The CDR3 is made up of 14 amino acids. Germline values: CDR1 SNHLY, CDR2 FYNNEI.